The 24 T cell receptor beta chains given below trace back to one sample, sequenced in a study of siplizumab effects on memory and regulatory T cells. TCRdb keeps only in-frame clones here, not all; method: immunoSEQ multiplex PCR. The table includes some 100,000 clones, around 90% detected once. The specimen was non-Treg CD4+ T cells sorted from blood. The receptors were sampled from a human donor in good health.

CDR3 region: CASSRTGTDTQYF. The CDR3 nucleotides read TGTGCCAGCAGTAGGACGGGCACAGATACGCAGTATTTT. This chain connects TRBV6-5 to TRBJ2-3; D is unresolved. The CDR3 has 13 amino acids. V shed 5 bases and J shed 1 base, with 7 bases lying between them. Per the germline V gene, CDR1 is MNHEY and CDR2 is SVGAGI.

The chain couples TRBV27 to TRBJ1-1; 8 nucleotides match TRBD1. This CDR3 comprises 14 residues. Germline V lookup: CDR1 MNHEY, CDR2 SMNVEV (reference sequence). The trim removed 3 bases at V and 7 bases at J, leaving 7 bases unmatched. The CDR3 DNA reads TGTGCCAGCAGTTTGGACGACAGGGGTCGTGAAGCTTTCTTT. Its translation is CASSLDDRGREAFF.

The V and J genes are TRBV18 and TRBJ2-7; 9 bases align to TRBD1. CDR3 size: 12 residues. Trimming cost V 4 bases and J 11 bases; bases outside gene matches: 6. Germline CDR1 and CDR2: KGHSH and LQKENI. Here the CDR3 DNA reads TGTGCCAGCTCACGGGACAGGGCAGCGAAGTACTTC. It yields the protein CASSRDRAAKYF.

This chain links TRBV29-1 with TRBJ2-1; 7 positions match TRBD2. Germline trimming cut 1 base from V and 0 bases from J; bases unmatched to any gene: 0. The length of the CDR3 is 14 residues. Looked up from germline, CDR1 is SQVTM and CDR2 is ANQGSEA. CDR3: CSVEASGSYNEQFF. CDR3 DNA sequence: TGCAGCGTTGAAGCTAGCGGCTCCTACAATGAGCAGTTCTTC.

The chain recombines TRBV6-1 with TRBJ2-1; TRBD2 matches 10 bases. CDR1 MNHNS and CDR2 SASEGT come from the germline V gene. The CDR3 extends over 16 amino acids. V shed 4 bases, J shed 4 bases, and the junction held 7 bases outside the gene matches. The CDR3 bases are TGTGCCAGCAGTGTGACTAGCGGGTCAGATTACAATGAGCAGTTCTTC. Protein sequence: CASSVTSGSDYNEQFF.

The rearrangement uses TRBV6-6 and TRBJ2-5; no clear D. The length of the CDR3 is 12 residues. Germline CDR1 reads MNHNY; CDR2 reads SVGAGI (reference sequence). The V and J ends lost 2 bases and 3 bases respectively, with 4 bases between them. The CDR3 coding sequence is TGTGCCAGCAGTTACGTGGAAGAGACCCAGTACTTC. Encoded protein: CASSYVEETQYF.

This chain connects TRBV6-4 to TRBJ1-5; tentatively, D is TRBD1 (5 bases). Germline V CDR1 and CDR2: MRHNA, SNTAGT. The V gene lost 5 bases and the J gene lost 5 bases, with 13 bases spanning the gap. This CDR3 has 14 residues. This CDR3 reads CASSYEDNHQPQHF. The CDR3 nucleotides are TGTGCCAGCAGTTACGAGGACAACCATCAGCCCCAGCATTTT.

The chain has TRBV6-5 and TRBJ2-1, with D perhaps matching TRBD1 or TRBD2 (7 bases each). The CDR3 is 12 amino acids. Germline V gene data show CDR1 as MNHEY and CDR2 as SVGAGI. The V end lost 6 bases, the J end lost 8 bases, and 11 bases lay between the germline ends. The CDR3 nucleotides are TGTGCCAGCAGGGGAGGGGGCGATGAGCAGTTCTTC. This gives the protein CASRGGGDEQFF.

The chain is built from TRBV30 and TRBJ2-4, with TRBD1 identical over 7 bases. The CDR3 is 14 amino acids. In germline, CDR1 is GTSNPN, CDR2 SVGIG (reference sequence). V dropped 0 bases and J dropped 8; count of bases not matched to a gene: 7. CDR3 sequence (DNA): TGTGCCTGGAGTGTACAGGGGCTAAGAGACATTCAGTACTTC. Protein sequence: CAWSVQGLRDIQYF.

In DNA, the CDR3 is TGTGCCAGCAGCCCTCGACAGACCTACACCGGGGAGCTGTTTTTT. It codes for CASSPRQTYTGELFF. V usage is TRBV7-9 and J usage is TRBJ2-2; D might be TRBD1 (5 bases). Trimming removed 5 bases from V and 3 bases from J, with 13 bases in between. The CDR3 runs 15 residues. Germline V lookup: CDR1 SEHNR, CDR2 FQNEAQ (reference sequence).

The chain uses TRBV19 and TRBJ2-6; 10 positions match TRBD2. J gave up 3 bases and V 3 bases, and 8 bases lay outside the gene matches. This CDR3 is built from 18 residues. Germline V gene sequence: CDR1 LNHDA, CDR2 SQIVND (reference sequence). For the CDR3, the DNA is TGTGCCAGTAGTATTAGGGTAGCGGGAGGTCTTGGGGCCAACGTCCTGACTTTC. Translated, it gives CASSIRVAGGLGANVLTF.

The chain uses TRBV5-1 and TRBJ1-2, with 9 nucleotides matching TRBD1. The junction had 8 bases not matched to a gene; V was cut back by 6 bases and J by 5 bases. The CDR3 runs to 14 residues. Germline V gene sequence: CDR1 SGHRS, CDR2 YFSETQ. The CDR3 region is CASKPDRGNYGYTF. The CDR3 coding sequence is TGCGCCAGCAAACCAGACAGGGGGAATTATGGCTACACCTTC.

The gene calls are TRBV19 and TRBJ1-2, with 10 bases identical to TRBD1. V trimming: 6 bases; J trimming: 8 bases; junction bases outside the gene matches: 3. CDR3 size: 12 residues. Per the germline V gene, CDR1 is LNHDA and CDR2 is SQIVND (reference sequence). The CDR3 reads CASRWTGGGYTF. Here the CDR3 DNA reads TGTGCCAGTAGATGGACAGGGGGAGGCTACACCTTC.

The chain couples TRBV5-1 to TRBJ1-3, with a possible D match to TRBD1 (5 bases). The CDR3 length is 15 residues. CDR1 is SGHRS, CDR2 YFSETQ, per germline. Trimming took 4 bases from V and 5 from J, leaving 16 bases between them. The CDR3 DNA reads as TGCGCCAGCAGCACCAGCGCCGGGGCTAGAAACACCATATATTTT. It encodes CASSTSAGARNTIYF.

The chain couples TRBV6-5 to TRBJ1-5; D remains ambiguous. The CDR3 totals 14 residues. Germline loops: CDR1 MNHEY, CDR2 SVGAGI. Trimming stripped 6 bases from V and 3 bases from J, with 12 bases between. The CDR3: CASRPQENNQPQHF. The CDR3 DNA reads TGTGCCAGCAGACCTCAGGAGAACAATCAGCCCCAGCATTTT.

V gene TRBV6-5 combines with J gene TRBJ1-1; 11 nucleotides line up with TRBD1. The V gene end was trimmed by 6 bases and the J gene end by 5 bases; junction bases not matched to a gene: 8. Germline V CDR1 and CDR2: MNHEY, SVGAGI. The CDR3 sequence is 15 residues long. CDR3 coding DNA: TGTGCCAGCAGCCGGACAGGGGGCTGGAGAACTGAAGCTTTCTTT. Protein sequence: CASSRTGGWRTEAFF.

The chain couples TRBV28 to TRBJ2-3; 9 positions match TRBD1. CDR1 and CDR2 from the germline V gene are MDHEN and SYDVKM. This CDR3 has 15 residues. V lost 4 bases and J lost 3; bases outside the gene matches: 5. The CDR3 DNA follows: TGTGCCAGCAGTTCTTCCGGGACAGGGACAGATACGCAGTATTTT. The encoded protein is CASSSSGTGTDTQYF.

The rearrangement uses TRBV28 and TRBJ2-2; no reliable D call. The CDR3 is 13 residues long. Trimming shortened V by 7 bases and J by 1 base, and 7 bases separated the two germline ends. Germline V gives CDR1 MDHEN, CDR2 SYDVKM. In DNA form, the CDR3 reads TGTGCCAGCATGGAGAGGAACACCGGGGAGCTGTTTTTT. Its protein is CASMERNTGELFF.

The rearrangement uses TRBV21-1 and TRBJ2-1; the table calls TRBD1, which could not be checked here. TRBV21-1 is annotated as a pseudogene. The length of the CDR3 is 18 residues. Here the CDR3 reads CASSKDEAGTGGRNEQFF. DNA for the CDR3: TGTGCCAGCAGCAAAGACGAGGCCGGGACAGGGGGCCGGAATGAGCAGTTCTTC.

The chain joins TRBV19 to TRBJ2-7, with 8 bases lining up with TRBD1. Trimming cost V 2 bases and J 4 bases; bases outside gene matches: 10. This CDR3 has 16 residues. Germline V gives CDR1 LNHDA, CDR2 SQIVND (reference sequence). The CDR3 sequence: CASSISGQGEGYEQYF. The CDR3, as DNA: TGTGCCAGTAGTATAAGCGGACAGGGCGAGGGGTACGAGCAGTACTTC. Looking up the rest from reference TRBV19 and TRBJ2-7 gives the full variable domain: DGGITQSPKYLFRKEGQNVTLSCEQNLNHDAMYWYRQDPGQGLRLIYYSQIVNDFQKGDIAEGYSVSREKKESFPLTVTSAQKNPTAFYLCASSISGQGEGYEQYFGPGTRLTVT.

The rearrangement links TRBV4-1 to TRBJ1-2; D unresolved. CDR3 size: 15 residues. Trimming took off 5 bases at V and 8 bases at J, with 21 bases between the two ends. CDR1 and CDR2 (germline): MGHRA, YSYEKL. The CDR3 here is CASSSLGGPLQGYTF. The CDR3 coding sequence is TGCGCCAGCAGCTCTTTAGGAGGGCCCCTGCAAGGCTACACCTTC.

On this clone itself: The same CDR3 can be traced to other DNA sequences in this sample. The chain couples TRBV6-5 to TRBJ1-4; TRBD1 agrees at 7 bases. CDR1 is MNHEY, CDR2 SVGAGI, per germline. The CDR3 has 13 amino acids. With V trimmed by 6 bases and J by 8 bases, 6 bases remained unmatched. CDR3 in amino acids: CASSRDRSEKLFF. The CDR3 DNA is TGTGCCAGCAGCCGGGACAGATCGGAAAAACTGTTTTTT.

This rearrangement joins TRBV6-4 to TRBJ1-5; D ambiguous. V lost 7 bases and J 1 base, leaving 11 bases between the germline ends. The CDR3 contains 14 residues. The germline V gene has CDR1 MRHNA and CDR2 SNTAGT. The CDR3: CASTFWTSNQPQHF. The CDR3 DNA reads TGTGCCAGCACCTTCTGGACGAGCAATCAGCCCCAGCATTTT.

The rearrangement joins TRBV4-3 to TRBJ1-5; a possible D gene is TRBD1 (6 bases). The CDR3 runs 15 residues. Per the germline V gene, CDR1 is LGHNA and CDR2 is YSLEER. The V end lost 0 bases, the J end lost 5 bases, and 11 bases lay between the germline ends. CDR3 sequence (DNA): TGCGCCAGCAGCCAAGATCCCAGGGGCGATCAGCCCCAGCATTTT. Translation: CASSQDPRGDQPQHF.